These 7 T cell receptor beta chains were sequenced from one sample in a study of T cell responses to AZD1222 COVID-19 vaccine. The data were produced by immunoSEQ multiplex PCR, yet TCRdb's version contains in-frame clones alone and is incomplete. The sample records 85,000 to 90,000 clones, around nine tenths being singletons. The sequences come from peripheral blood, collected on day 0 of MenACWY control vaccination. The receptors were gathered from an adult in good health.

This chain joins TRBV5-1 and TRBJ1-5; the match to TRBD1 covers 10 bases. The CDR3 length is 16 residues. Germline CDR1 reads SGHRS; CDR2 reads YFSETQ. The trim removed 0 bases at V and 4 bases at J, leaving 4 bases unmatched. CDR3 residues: CASSLEGQGSNQPQHF. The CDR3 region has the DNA TGCGCCAGCAGCTTGGAGGGACAGGGGTCTAATCAGCCCCAGCATTTT. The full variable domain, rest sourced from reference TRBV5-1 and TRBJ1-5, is KAGVTQTPRYLIKTRGQQVTLSCSPISGHRSVSWYQQTPGQGLQFLFEYFSETQRNKGNFPGRFSGRQFSNSRSEMNVSTLELGDSALYLCASSLEGQGSNQPQHFGDGTRLSIL.

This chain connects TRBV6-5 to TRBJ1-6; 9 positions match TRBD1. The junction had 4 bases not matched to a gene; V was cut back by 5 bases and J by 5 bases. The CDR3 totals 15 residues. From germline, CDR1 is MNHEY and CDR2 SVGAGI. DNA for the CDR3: TGTGCCAGCAGTCCAAGGACAGGGGATAATTCACCCCTCCACTTT. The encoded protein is CASSPRTGDNSPLHF.

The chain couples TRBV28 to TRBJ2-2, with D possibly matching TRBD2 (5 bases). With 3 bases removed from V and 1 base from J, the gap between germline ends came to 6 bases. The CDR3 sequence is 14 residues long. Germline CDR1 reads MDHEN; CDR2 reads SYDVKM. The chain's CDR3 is CASSLAGNTGELFF. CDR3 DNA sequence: TGTGCCAGCAGTTTGGCGGGGAACACCGGGGAGCTGTTTTTT.

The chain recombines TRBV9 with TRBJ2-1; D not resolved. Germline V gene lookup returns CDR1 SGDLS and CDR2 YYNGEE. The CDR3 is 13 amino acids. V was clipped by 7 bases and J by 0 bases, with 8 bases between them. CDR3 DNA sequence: TGTGCCAGCGGGATTAGCTCCTACAATGAGCAGTTCTTC. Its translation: CASGISSYNEQFF.

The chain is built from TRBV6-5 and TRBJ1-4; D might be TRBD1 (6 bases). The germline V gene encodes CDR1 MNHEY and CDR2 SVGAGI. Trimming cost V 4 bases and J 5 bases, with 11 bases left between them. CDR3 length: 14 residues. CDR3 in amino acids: CASSSDRDNEKLFF. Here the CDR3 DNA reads TGTGCCAGCAGTTCGGACAGAGACAATGAAAAACTGTTTTTT.

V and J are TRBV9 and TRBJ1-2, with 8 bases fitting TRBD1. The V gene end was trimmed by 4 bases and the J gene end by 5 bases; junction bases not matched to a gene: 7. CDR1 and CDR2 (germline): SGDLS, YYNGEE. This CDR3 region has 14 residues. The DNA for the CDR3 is TGTGCCAGCAGCTTGAATCAGGGGGCTTATGGCTACACCTTC. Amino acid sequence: CASSLNQGAYGYTF.

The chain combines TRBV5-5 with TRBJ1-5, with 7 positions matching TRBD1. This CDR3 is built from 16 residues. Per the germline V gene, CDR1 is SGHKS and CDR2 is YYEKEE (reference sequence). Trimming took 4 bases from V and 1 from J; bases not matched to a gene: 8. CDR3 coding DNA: TGTGCCAGCAGCCGAACCGGGACAGAGAGCAATCAGCCCCAGCATTTT. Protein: CASSRTGTESNQPQHF.